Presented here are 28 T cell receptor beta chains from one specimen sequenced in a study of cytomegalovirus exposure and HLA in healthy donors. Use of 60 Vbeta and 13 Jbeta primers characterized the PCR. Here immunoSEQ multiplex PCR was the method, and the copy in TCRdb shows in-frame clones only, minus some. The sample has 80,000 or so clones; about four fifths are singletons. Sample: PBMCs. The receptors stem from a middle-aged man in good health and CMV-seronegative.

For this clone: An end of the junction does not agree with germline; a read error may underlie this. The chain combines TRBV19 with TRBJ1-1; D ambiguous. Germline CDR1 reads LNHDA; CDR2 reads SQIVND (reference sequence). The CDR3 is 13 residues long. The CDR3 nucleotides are TGTGCCAGTAGTCAAAGAGGGAACCCTGAAGCTTTCTTT. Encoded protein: CASSQRGNPEAFF.

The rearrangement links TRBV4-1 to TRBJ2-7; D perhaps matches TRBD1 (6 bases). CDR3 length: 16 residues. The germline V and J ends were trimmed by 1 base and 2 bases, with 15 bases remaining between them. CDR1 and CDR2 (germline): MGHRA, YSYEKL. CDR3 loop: CASSQVAAGVTYEQYF. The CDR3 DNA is TGCGCCAGCAGCCAAGTCGCGGCAGGGGTAACCTACGAGCAGTACTTC.

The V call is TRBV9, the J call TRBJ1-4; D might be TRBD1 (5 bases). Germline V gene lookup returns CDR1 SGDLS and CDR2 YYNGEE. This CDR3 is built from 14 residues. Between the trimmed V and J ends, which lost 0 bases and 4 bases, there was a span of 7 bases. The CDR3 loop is CASSVAGHNEKLFF. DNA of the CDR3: TGTGCCAGCAGCGTAGCCGGACATAATGAAAAACTGTTTTTT.

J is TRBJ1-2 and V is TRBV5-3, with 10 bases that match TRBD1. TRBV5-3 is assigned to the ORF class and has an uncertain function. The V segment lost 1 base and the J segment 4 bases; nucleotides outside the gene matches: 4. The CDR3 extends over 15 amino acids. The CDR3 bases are TGTGCCAGAAGCTTGAGTTGGACAGGGGGCTATGGCTACACCTTC. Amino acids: CARSLSWTGGYGYTF.

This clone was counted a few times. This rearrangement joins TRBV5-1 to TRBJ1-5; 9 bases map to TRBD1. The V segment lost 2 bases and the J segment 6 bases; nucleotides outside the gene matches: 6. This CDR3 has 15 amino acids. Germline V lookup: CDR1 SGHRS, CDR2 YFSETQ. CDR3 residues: CASSLSGTGSQPQHF. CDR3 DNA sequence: TGCGCCAGCAGCTTATCCGGGACAGGGAGTCAGCCCCAGCATTTT.

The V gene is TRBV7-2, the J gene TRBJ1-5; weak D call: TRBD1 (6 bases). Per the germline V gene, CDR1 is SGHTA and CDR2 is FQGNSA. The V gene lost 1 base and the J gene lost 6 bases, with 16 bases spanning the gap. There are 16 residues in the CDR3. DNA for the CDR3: TGTGCCAGCAGCTTAGTTGAGGCAGGGGCAGGTCAGCCCCAGCATTTT. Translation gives CASSLVEAGAGQPQHF.

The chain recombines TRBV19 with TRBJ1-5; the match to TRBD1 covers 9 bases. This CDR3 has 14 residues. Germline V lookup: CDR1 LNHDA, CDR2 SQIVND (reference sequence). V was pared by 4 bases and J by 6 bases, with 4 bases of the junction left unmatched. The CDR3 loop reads CASSRGQGFQPQHF. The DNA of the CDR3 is TGTGCCAGTAGTAGGGGACAGGGCTTTCAGCCCCAGCATTTT.

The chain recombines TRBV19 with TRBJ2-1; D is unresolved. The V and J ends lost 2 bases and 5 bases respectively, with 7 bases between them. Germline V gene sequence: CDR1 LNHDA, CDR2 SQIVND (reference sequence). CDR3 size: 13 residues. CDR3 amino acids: CASSIIRDNEQFF. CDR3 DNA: TGTGCCAGTAGTATAATCCGGGACAATGAGCAGTTCTTC.

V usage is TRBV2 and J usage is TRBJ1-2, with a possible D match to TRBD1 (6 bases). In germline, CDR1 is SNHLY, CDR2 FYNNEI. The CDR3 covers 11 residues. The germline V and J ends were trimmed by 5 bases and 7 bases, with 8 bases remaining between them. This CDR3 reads CASSPGVGYTF. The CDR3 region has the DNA TGTGCCAGCAGTCCAGGGGTTGGCTACACCTTC.

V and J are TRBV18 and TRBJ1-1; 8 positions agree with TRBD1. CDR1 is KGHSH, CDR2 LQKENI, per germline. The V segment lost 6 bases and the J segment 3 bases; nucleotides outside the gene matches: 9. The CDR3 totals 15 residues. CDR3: CASSPGQGAHTEAFF. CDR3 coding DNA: TGTGCCAGCTCCCCTGGCCAGGGGGCCCACACTGAAGCTTTCTTT. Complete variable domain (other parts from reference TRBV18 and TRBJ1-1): NAGVMQNPRHLVRRRGQEARLRCSPMKGHSHVYWYRQLPEEGLKFMVYLQKENIIDESGMPKERFSAEFPKEGPSILRIQQVVRGDSAAYFCASSPGQGAHTEAFFGQGTRLTVV.

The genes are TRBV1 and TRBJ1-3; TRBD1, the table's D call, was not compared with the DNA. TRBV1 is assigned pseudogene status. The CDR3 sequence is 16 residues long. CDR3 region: CTIAHRTGVFGNTIYF. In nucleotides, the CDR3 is TGCACCATAGCCCATAGGACAGGGGTTTTTGGAAACACCATATATTTT.

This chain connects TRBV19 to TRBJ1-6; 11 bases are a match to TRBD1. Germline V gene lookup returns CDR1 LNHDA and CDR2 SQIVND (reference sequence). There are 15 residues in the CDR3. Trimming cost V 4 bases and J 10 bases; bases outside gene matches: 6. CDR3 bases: TGTGCCAGTAGTAACCCCGGGACAGGGGGGTCACCCCTCCACTTT. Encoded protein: CASSNPGTGGSPLHF.

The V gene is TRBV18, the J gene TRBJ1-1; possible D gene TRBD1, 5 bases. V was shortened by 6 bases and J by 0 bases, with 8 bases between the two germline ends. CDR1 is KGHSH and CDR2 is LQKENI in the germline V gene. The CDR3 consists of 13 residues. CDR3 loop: CASSQGLNTEAFF. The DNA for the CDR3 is TGTGCCAGCTCCCAGGGTTTGAACACTGAAGCTTTCTTT.

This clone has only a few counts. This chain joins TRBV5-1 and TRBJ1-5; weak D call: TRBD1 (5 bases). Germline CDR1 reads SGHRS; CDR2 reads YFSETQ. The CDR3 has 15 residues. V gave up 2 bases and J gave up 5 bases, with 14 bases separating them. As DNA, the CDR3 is TGCGCCAGCAGCTTACTCGGGGGATGGGATCAGCCCCAGCATTTT. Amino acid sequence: CASSLLGGWDQPQHF.

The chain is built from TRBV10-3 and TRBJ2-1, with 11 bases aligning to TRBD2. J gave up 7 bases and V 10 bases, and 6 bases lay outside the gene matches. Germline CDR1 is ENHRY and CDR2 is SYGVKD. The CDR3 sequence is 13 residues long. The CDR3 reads CASAIAGGNEQFF. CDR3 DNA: TGTGCCAGCGCAATAGCGGGGGGGAATGAGCAGTTCTTC.

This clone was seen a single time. The CDR3 nucleotides are TGTGCCTGGAGGGAACAGGCGAACACTGAAGCTTTCTTT. Protein product: CAWREQANTEAFF. The chain joins TRBV30 to TRBJ1-1; TRBD1 is a possible D gene (5 bases). This CDR3 has 13 amino acids. CDR1 GTSNPN and CDR2 SVGIG come from the germline V gene (reference sequence). V gave up 3 bases and J gave up 1 base, with 9 bases separating them.

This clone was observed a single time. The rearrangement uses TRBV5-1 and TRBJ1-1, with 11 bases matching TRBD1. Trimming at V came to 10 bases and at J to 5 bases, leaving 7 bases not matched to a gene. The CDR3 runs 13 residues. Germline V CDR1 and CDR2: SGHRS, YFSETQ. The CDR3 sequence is CAWGTGGETEAFF. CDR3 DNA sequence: TGCGCCTGGGGGACAGGGGGTGAGACTGAAGCTTTCTTT.

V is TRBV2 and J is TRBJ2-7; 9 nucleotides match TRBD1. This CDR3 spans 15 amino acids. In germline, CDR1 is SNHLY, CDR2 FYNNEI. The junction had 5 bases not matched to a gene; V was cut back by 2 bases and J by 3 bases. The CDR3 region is CASSEWGTGRYEQYF. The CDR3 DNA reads TGTGCCAGCAGTGAATGGGGGACAGGGCGCTACGAGCAGTACTTC.

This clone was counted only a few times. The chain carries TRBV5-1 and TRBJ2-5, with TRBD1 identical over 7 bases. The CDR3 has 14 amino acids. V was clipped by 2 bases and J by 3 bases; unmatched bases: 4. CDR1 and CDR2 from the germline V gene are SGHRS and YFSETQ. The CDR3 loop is CASSFNGQEETQYF. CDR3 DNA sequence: TGCGCCAGCAGCTTCAACGGACAGGAAGAGACCCAGTACTTC.

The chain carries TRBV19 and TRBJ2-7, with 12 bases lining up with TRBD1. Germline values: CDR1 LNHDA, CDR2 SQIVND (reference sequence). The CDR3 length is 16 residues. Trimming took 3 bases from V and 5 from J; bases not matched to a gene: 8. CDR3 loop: CASSMAGTGGRNEQYF. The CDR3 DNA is TGTGCCAGTAGTATGGCCGGGACAGGGGGCAGGAACGAGCAGTACTTC.

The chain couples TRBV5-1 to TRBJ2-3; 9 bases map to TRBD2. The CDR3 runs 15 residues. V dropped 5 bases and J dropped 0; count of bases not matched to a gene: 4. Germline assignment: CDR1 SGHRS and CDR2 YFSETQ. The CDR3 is CASRRLAASTDTQYF. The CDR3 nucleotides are TGCGCCAGCAGAAGACTAGCGGCTAGCACAGATACGCAGTATTTT.

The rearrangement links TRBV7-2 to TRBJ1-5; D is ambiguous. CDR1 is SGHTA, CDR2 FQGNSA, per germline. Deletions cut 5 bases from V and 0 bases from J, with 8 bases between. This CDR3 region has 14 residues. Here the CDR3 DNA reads TGTGCCAGCAGCCCAGAGGTTAGCAATCAGCCCCAGCATTTT. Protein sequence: CASSPEVSNQPQHF. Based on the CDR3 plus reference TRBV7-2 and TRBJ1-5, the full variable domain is GAGVSQSPSNKVTEKGKDVELRCDPISGHTALYWYRQSLGQGLEFLIYFQGNSAPDKSGLPSDRFSAERTGGSVSTLTIQRTQQEDSAVYLCASSPEVSNQPQHFGDGTRLSIL.

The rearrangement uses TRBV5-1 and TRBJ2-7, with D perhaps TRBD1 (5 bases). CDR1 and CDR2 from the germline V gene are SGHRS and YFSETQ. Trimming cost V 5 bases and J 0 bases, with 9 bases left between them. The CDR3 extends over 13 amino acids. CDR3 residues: CASSSQGSYEQYF. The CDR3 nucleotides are TGCGCCAGCAGTTCGCAGGGCTCCTACGAGCAGTACTTC.

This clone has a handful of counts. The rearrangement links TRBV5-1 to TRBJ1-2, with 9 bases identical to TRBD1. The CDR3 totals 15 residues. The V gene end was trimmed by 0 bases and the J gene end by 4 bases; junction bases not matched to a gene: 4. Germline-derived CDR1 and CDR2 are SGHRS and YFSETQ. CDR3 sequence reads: CASSLDDRGIYGYTF. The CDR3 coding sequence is TGCGCCAGCAGCTTGGATGACAGGGGGATCTATGGCTACACCTTC.

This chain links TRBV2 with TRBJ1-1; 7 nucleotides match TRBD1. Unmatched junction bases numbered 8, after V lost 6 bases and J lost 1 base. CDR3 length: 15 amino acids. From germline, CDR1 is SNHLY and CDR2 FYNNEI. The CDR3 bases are TGTGCCAGCAGGCTCGAGGGGGCGGGGAACACTGAAGCTTTCTTT. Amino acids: CASRLEGAGNTEAFF. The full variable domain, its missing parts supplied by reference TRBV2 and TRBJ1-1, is EPEVTQTPSHQVTQMGQEVILRCVPISNHLYFYWYRQILGQKVEFLVSFYNNEISEKSEIFDDQFSVERPDGSNFTLKIRSTKLEDSAMYFCASRLEGAGNTEAFFGQGTRLTVV.

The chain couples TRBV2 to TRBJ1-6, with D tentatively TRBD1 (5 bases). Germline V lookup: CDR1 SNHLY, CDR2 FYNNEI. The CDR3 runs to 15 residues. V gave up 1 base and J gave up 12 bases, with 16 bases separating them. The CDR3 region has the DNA TGTGCCAGCAGTGAAGTTGGAGGGGCTGGGGGACCCCTCCACTTT. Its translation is CASSEVGGAGGPLHF.

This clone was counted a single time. The CDR3 DNA follows: TGTGCCAGCAGCGCGAACGGCGGGGACAGCAGGGCCCATCAGCCCCAGCATTTT. This sequence encodes CASSANGGDSRAHQPQHF. The chain employs TRBV7-3 and TRBJ1-5; 7 bases line up with TRBD1. Trimming at V came to 5 bases and at J to 5 bases, leaving 18 bases not matched to a gene. Looked up from germline, CDR1 is SGHTA and CDR2 is FQGTGA. This CDR3 region has 18 residues.

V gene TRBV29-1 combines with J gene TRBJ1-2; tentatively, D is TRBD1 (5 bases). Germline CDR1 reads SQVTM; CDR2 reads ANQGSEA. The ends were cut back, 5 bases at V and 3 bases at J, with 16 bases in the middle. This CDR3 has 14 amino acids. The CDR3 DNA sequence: TGCAGCGTTCGCTCGGGTGGGGGGGACTATGGCTACACCTTC. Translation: CSVRSGGGDYGYTF.